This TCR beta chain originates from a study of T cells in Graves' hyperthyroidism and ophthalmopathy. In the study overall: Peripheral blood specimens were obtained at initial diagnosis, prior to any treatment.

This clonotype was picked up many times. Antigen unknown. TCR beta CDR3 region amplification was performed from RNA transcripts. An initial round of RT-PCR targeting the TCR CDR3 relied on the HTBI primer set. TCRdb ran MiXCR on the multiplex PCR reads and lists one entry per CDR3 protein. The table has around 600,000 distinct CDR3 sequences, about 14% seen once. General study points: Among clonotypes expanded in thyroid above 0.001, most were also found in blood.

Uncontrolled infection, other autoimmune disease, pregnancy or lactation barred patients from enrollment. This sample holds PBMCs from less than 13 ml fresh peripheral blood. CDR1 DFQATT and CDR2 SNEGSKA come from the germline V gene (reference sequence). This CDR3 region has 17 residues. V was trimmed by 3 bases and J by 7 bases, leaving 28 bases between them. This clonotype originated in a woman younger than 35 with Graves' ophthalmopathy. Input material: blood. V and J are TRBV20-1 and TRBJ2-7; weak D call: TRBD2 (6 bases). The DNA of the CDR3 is TGCAGTGCTAGGCAACGGTATAGCGGTAGCCTGGATCGGGAGCAGTACTTC. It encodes CSARQRYSGSLDREQYF.